This T cell receptor beta chain was profiled in a study of monozygotic twins with inflammatory bowel disease. Concerning this clonotype: Its antigen is as yet unknown.

TCRdb re-called the 5' RACE reads; one entry per CDR3 protein, DNA not given. Recorded for this sample: approximately 400,000 distinct CDR3 sequences. General study findings and limits: For IBD patients, clonotypes shared with others were fewer than for healthy twins, especially with disease activity. Discordant twins had repertoire similarity that did not differ from that of concordant twins, possibly from limited power.

The CDR3 is made up of 18 amino acids. The germline CDR1 and CDR2 sequences are SGHAT and FQNNGV. The receptor was derived from a human donor with ulcerative colitis or Crohn's disease, or a healthy co-twin of an affected twin (not recorded which). Sequences were obtained from blood. The rearrangement links TRBV11-2 to TRBJ2-1; TCRdb's D call of TRBD2 is untestable without DNA. CDR3 sequence reads: CASSFGLAGGGQNNEQFF.